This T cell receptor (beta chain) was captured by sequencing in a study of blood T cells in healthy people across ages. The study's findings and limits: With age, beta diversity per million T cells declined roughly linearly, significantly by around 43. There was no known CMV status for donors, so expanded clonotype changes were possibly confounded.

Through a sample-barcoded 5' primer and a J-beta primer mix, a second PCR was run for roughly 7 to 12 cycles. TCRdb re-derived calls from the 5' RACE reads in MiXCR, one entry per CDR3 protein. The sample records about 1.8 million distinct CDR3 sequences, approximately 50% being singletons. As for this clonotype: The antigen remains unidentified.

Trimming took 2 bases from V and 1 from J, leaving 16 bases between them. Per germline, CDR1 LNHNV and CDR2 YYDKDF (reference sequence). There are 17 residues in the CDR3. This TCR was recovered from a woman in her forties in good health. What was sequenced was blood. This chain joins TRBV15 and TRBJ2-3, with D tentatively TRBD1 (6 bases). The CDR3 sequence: CATSRSGQLRGTDTQYF. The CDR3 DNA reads TGTGCCACCAGCAGATCCGGACAGCTACGCGGCACAGATACGCAGTATTTT. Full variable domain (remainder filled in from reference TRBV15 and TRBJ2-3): DAMVIQNPRYQVTQFGKPVTLSCSQTLNHNVMYWYQQKSSQAPKLLFHYYDKDFNNEADTPDNFQSRRPNTSFCFLDIRSPGLGDTAMYLCATSRSGQLRGTDTQYFGPGTRLTVL.